These 18 T cell receptor beta chains were sequenced from one sample in a study of CD8+ T cells in alopecia areata. Extracted from the samples, RNA was reverse transcribed into cDNA to serve as the sequencing template. TCRdb's table, derived via immunoSEQ multiplex PCR, lists solely in-frame clones and lacks some. Among around 100,000 clones listed, around 50% were seen once. Sequencing input: CD4+ T cells sorted from blood. The receptor set was obtained from a human donor in good health.

The rearrangement links TRBV30 to TRBJ1-1; D is perhaps TRBD1 (5 bases). Deletions cut 3 bases from V and 9 bases from J, with 14 bases between. The CDR3 is made up of 12 amino acids. Germline CDR1 is GTSNPN and CDR2 is SVGIG (reference sequence). CDR3: CAWSGGADKAFF. CDR3 coding DNA: TGTGCCTGGAGCGGTGGGGCAGATAAAGCTTTCTTT.

This clone was observed a single time. V gene TRBV11-2 combines with J gene TRBJ1-4, with TRBD1 matching 7 bases. Trimming removed 1 base from V and 15 bases from J; junction bases left unmatched: 8. The CDR3 loop spans 13 amino acids. Germline assignment: CDR1 SGHAT and CDR2 FQNNGV. The CDR3, as DNA: TGTGCCAGCAGCTTAGTCCCAGGGGGAGGGATGTTTTTT. Its translation is CASSLVPGGGMFF.

The chain couples TRBV29-1 to TRBJ1-6, with TRBD1 identical over 7 bases. J was trimmed by 8 bases and V by 5 bases; bases with no gene match: 6. The CDR3 sequence is 13 residues long. Germline V gene lookup returns CDR1 SQVTM and CDR2 ANQGSEA. As DNA, the CDR3 is TGCAGCGTTAAGACAGGGTTGGATTCACCCCTCCACTTT. Amino acids: CSVKTGLDSPLHF.

The CDR3 region is CATSRDLGLGPYEQYF. The CDR3 region has the DNA TGTGCCACCAGCAGAGACCTCGGTCTGGGACCCTACGAGCAGTACTTC. The chain uses TRBV15 and TRBJ2-7; D tentatively reads TRBD1 or TRBD2 (5 bases each). Germline CDR1 is LNHNV and CDR2 is YYDKDF (reference sequence). There are 16 residues in the CDR3. With 0 bases removed from V and 2 bases from J, the gap between germline ends came to 14 bases. Using reference TRBV15 and TRBJ2-7 for the parts outside the CDR3, the full variable domain is DAMVIQNPRYQVTQFGKPVTLSCSQTLNHNVMYWYQQKSSQAPKLLFHYYDKDFNNEADTPDNFQSRRPNTSFCFLDIRSPGLGDTAMYLCATSRDLGLGPYEQYFGPGTRLTVT.

This clone was recorded a few times. The chain combines TRBV4-3 with TRBJ2-5; no reliable D call. The CDR3 contains 20 residues. CDR1 LGHNA and CDR2 YSLEER come from the germline V gene. V was clipped by 0 bases and J by 5 bases, with 28 bases between them. CDR3 protein: CASSQDVKRARSRSAETQYF. The CDR3 DNA sequence: TGCGCCAGCAGCCAAGATGTGAAAAGGGCGCGCTCACGGTCGGCGGAGACCCAGTACTTC.

This chain connects TRBV7-2 to TRBJ2-5, with 12 positions matching TRBD1. V was pared by 5 bases and J by 4 bases, with 5 bases of the junction left unmatched. CDR3 length: 15 residues. Germline CDR1 SGHTA, CDR2 FQGNSA. CDR3 amino acids: CASSTGTGGRETQYF. CDR3 nucleotides: TGTGCCAGCAGCACCGGGACAGGGGGCAGAGAGACCCAGTACTTC.

The chain has TRBV29-1 and TRBJ2-7, with TRBD1 matching over 9 bases. Germline CDR1 is SQVTM and CDR2 is ANQGSEA. This CDR3 has 13 amino acids. V shed 7 bases, J shed 2 bases, and the junction held 6 bases outside the gene matches. In DNA, the CDR3 is TGCAGCGCCAGGACAGGGGAGGCCTACGAGCAGTACTTC. Its translation: CSARTGEAYEQYF.

This chain links TRBV15 with TRBJ2-7; D is possibly TRBD1 (5 bases). The length of the CDR3 is 14 residues. V shed 3 bases and J shed 3 bases, with 12 bases lying between them. Germline values: CDR1 LNHNV, CDR2 YYDKDF (reference sequence). In DNA, the CDR3 is TGTGCCACCAGCAGGAGTCAGGGTGACTACGAGCAGTACTTC. It specifies CATSRSQGDYEQYF.

This rearrangement joins TRBV2 to TRBJ2-7; TRBD1 might be the D (5 bases). Between the trimmed V and J ends, which lost 1 base and 5 bases, there was a span of 6 bases. From germline, CDR1 is SNHLY and CDR2 FYNNEI. This CDR3 has 12 residues. The DNA of the CDR3 is TGTGCCAGCAGTGAAGGCAGGGACGAGCAGTACTTC. The encoded protein is CASSEGRDEQYF.

This rearrangement joins TRBV27 to TRBJ1-1; TRBD1 might be the D (6 bases). The CDR3 consists of 14 residues. V lost 1 base and J 2 bases, leaving 8 bases between the germline ends. Germline V gene sequence: CDR1 MNHEY, CDR2 SMNVEV (reference sequence). CDR3 coding DNA: TGTGCCAGCAGTTTATTTGGGGGCAACACTGAAGCTTTCTTT. It encodes CASSLFGGNTEAFF.

The V call is TRBV29-1, the J call TRBJ1-6; D ambiguous. V lost 5 bases, J lost 6 bases, and 11 bases lay in between. Germline-derived CDR1 and CDR2 are SQVTM and ANQGSEA. The CDR3 covers 13 residues. CDR3 DNA sequence: TGCAGCGTTAGTCGGGAACCTAATTCACCCCTCCACTTT. Encoded protein: CSVSREPNSPLHF.

This clone was detected only a few times. The chain couples TRBV4-2 to TRBJ2-7; TRBD1 aligns across 8 bases. After removal of 4 bases from V and 7 bases from J, the junction contained 15 bases not matched to a gene. This CDR3 comprises 16 residues. Germline CDR1 and CDR2: LGHNA and YNFKEQ. The DNA of the CDR3 is TGTGCCAGCAGCCCCACCCAAGGACAGGGTACCATGGAGCAGTACTTC. Translation: CASSPTQGQGTMEQYF.

This sequence joins TRBV20-1 and TRBJ2-5, with D maybe TRBD2 (6 bases). The CDR3 is 11 residues long. Looked up from germline, CDR1 is DFQATT and CDR2 is SNEGSKA (reference sequence). Trimming removed 7 bases at V and 9 bases at J, with 15 bases between. CDR3 in DNA: TGCAGTGAGGCTAAAGGGGAGGCCCAGTACTTC. Translated, it gives CSEAKGEAQYF.

The chain couples TRBV20-1 to TRBJ2-7, with 7 bases identical to TRBD2. Germline assignment: CDR1 DFQATT and CDR2 SNEGSKA (reference sequence). V was pared by 6 bases and J by 6 bases, with 5 bases of the junction left unmatched. The CDR3 loop spans 11 amino acids. CDR3 DNA sequence: TGCAGTGCGGGACTACTGGGCGAGCAGTACTTC. Translation: CSAGLLGEQYF.

The chain couples TRBV5-1 to TRBJ1-2; 10 nucleotides align to TRBD1. The junction had 11 bases not matched to a gene; V was cut back by 4 bases and J by 8 bases. The CDR3 covers 15 residues. Germline V CDR1 and CDR2: SGHRS, YFSETQ. The CDR3 sequence is CASSADRGPTQGYTF. The CDR3, as DNA: TGCGCCAGCAGCGCCGACAGGGGGCCTACACAGGGCTACACCTTC.

V and J are TRBV5-1 and TRBJ2-2; 8 nucleotides match TRBD1. The CDR3 sequence is 15 residues long. Germline assignment: CDR1 SGHRS and CDR2 YFSETQ. The junction had 8 bases not matched to a gene; V was cut back by 6 bases and J by 4 bases. CDR3 in amino acids: CASTRDRKSTGELFF. The CDR3, as DNA: TGCGCCAGCACCAGGGACAGGAAAAGCACCGGGGAGCTGTTTTTT.

This clone has just a few counts. The V call is TRBV7-9, the J call TRBJ1-2; D remains ambiguous. The CDR3 is 11 amino acids. CDR1 is SEHNR and CDR2 is FQNEAQ in the germline V gene (reference sequence). The ends were cut back, 1 base at V and 7 bases at J, with 4 bases in the middle. The CDR3 DNA is TGTGCCAGCAGCTTAGGGTTTGGCTACACCTTC. It codes for CASSLGFGYTF.

V is TRBV6-5 and J is TRBJ1-2; a possible D gene is TRBD1 (6 bases). Germline V gives CDR1 MNHEY, CDR2 SVGAGI. V lost 4 bases, J lost 0 bases, and 9 bases lay in between. The CDR3 contains 14 residues. CDR3 coding DNA: TGTGCCAGCAGTTCCGGACAGCCTAACTATGGCTACACCTTC. Amino acid sequence: CASSSGQPNYGYTF.